Listed here is a single TCR beta chain. The antigen remains undetermined. The data were taken from a study of cytomegalovirus exposure and HLA in healthy donors. Study-wide points: Being productive about 87% or about 30% of the time was typical of most TCR beta V segments in an earlier analysis. The study reported that TCR beta sequences accurately predicted HLA-A and HLA-B alleles in most subjects.

V was pared by 3 bases and J by 4 bases, with 9 bases of the junction left unmatched. Germline assignment: CDR1 MDHEN and CDR2 SYDVKM. CDR3 length: 16 amino acids. PCR primers comprised 60 Vbeta and 13 Jbeta primers. The data were produced by immunoSEQ multiplex PCR, yet TCRdb's version contains in-frame clones alone and is incomplete. The table records about 91,000 clones, 86% of them present only once. The TCR was taken from a man aged 25-45 years in good health and CMV-seropositive. Sequenced input: PBMCs. V usage is TRBV28 and J usage is TRBJ1-5; 7 bases match TRBD1. CDR3 amino acids: CASSFLLQGENQPQHF. The CDR3 DNA reads TGTGCCAGCAGTTTCCTTCTGCAGGGGGAAAATCAGCCCCAGCATTTT.